This T cell receptor (beta chain) was observed in a study of blood T cell repertoires in COVID-19. Study as a whole: From the United States, Italy and Spain came samples of acute and convalescent COVID-19. Sample material is recorded as cDNA or gDNA derived from T cells, B-cell-depleted T cells, or PBMCs.

The CDR3 has 15 amino acids. Germline-derived CDR1 and CDR2 are SEHNR and FQNEAQ (reference sequence). Trimming removed 5 bases from V and 4 bases from J, with 15 bases in between. How the authors handled the data: Amplified reference gene primers provided the basis for estimating nucleated cell counts. The protocol was immunoSEQ multiplex PCR, while the TCRdb copy is restricted to in-frame clones and leaves out a portion. V and J calls and clone size are given by that table; D and trimming were obtained from the DNA. The sample gives more than 300,000 clones, roughly 83% of which show up once; around 1.6% is in the top ten.

The V gene is TRBV7-9, the J gene TRBJ2-1; D might be TRBD2 (6 bases). Sample: peripheral blood. The TCR originated in a woman aged 45-65 years with acute or convalescent COVID-19. The CDR3 DNA is TGTGCCAGCAGCCCCAAAAGCGGGTCATACAATGAGCAGTTCTTC. Translating it yields CASSPKSGSYNEQFF.